These 24 T cell receptor beta chains were sequenced from one sample in a study of blood T cell repertoires in COVID-19. Repertoires were generated with immunoSEQ multiplex PCR, while TCRdb's copy carries only in-frame clones and drops some. The sample records roughly 300,000 clones, nearly 90% being singletons. Sequencing input: peripheral blood. These receptors originate from a woman aged 25 to 39 with COVID-19, enrolled during active disease.

V is TRBV4-1 and J is TRBJ1-1; 7 positions match TRBD1. Per the germline V gene, CDR1 is MGHRA and CDR2 is YSYEKL. The V segment lost 8 bases and the J segment 3 bases; nucleotides outside the gene matches: 9. This CDR3 comprises 14 residues. The CDR3, as DNA: TGCGCCAGCCTACGATATACAGGGGACACTGAAGCTTTCTTT. It is translated as CASLRYTGDTEAFF.

The chain couples TRBV11-3 to TRBJ1-6; 7 nucleotides match TRBD1. CDR1 and CDR2 (germline): SGHNT, YENEEA. The CDR3 runs 13 residues. V shed 3 bases, J shed 14 bases, and the junction held 7 bases outside the gene matches. CDR3 DNA: TGTGCCAGCAGCTTTCAGGGGGACGGGGCCCTCCACTTT. Translated, it gives CASSFQGDGALHF.

V and J are TRBV11-2 and TRBJ2-1; weak D call: TRBD2 (6 bases). The V and J ends lost 5 bases and 5 bases respectively, with 10 bases between them. The CDR3 spans 13 residues. Germline V gene lookup returns CDR1 SGHAT and CDR2 FQNNGV. The CDR3 sequence: CASSRTIHNEQFF. The DNA of the CDR3 is TGTGCCAGCAGCCGGACTATTCACAATGAGCAGTTCTTC.

V is TRBV4-3 and J is TRBJ1-4; D is ambiguous. Trimming took off 0 bases at V and 7 bases at J, with 9 bases between the two ends. The V gene's germline CDR1 is LGHNA and CDR2 YSLEER. The CDR3 runs to 14 residues. The CDR3 DNA reads TGCGCCAGCAGCCAAGAGAGTGGGAGTGAAAAACTGTTTTTT. Protein product: CASSQESGSEKLFF.

The chain joins TRBV30 to TRBJ2-7; 7 bases fit TRBD1. The germline CDR1 and CDR2 sequences are GTSNPN and SVGIG (reference sequence). This CDR3 region has 15 residues. Trimming at V came to 2 bases and at J to 2 bases, leaving 9 bases not matched to a gene. Here the CDR3 DNA reads TGTGCCTGGAGTCCCGGGCAGGGGGTCCCCTACGAGCAGTACTTC. Protein: CAWSPGQGVPYEQYF.

CDR3 region: CASSREAFF. The CDR3 coding sequence is TGTGCCAGCAGCCGTGAAGCTTTCTTT. V is TRBV5-8 and J is TRBJ1-1; D uncertain. The germline V gene encodes CDR1 SGHTS and CDR2 YDEGEE. This CDR3 comprises 9 residues. Trimming took off 4 bases at V and 7 bases at J, with 2 bases between the two ends. The full variable domain, with the rest looked up from reference TRBV5-8 and TRBJ1-1, is EAGVTQSPTHLIKTRGQQATLRCSPISGHTSVYWYQQALGLGLQFLLWYDEGEERNRGNFPPRFSGRQFPNYSSELNVNALELEDSALYLCASSREAFFGQGTRLTVV.

The count of this clone is one. V and J are TRBV10-3 and TRBJ2-1, with 10 bases matching TRBD1. V dropped 3 bases and J dropped 8; count of bases not matched to a gene: 7. Germline CDR1 is ENHRY and CDR2 is SYGVKD. CDR3 size: 15 residues. The CDR3 DNA follows: TGTGCCATCAGTGACGGGACAGGGGACGTGTATGAGCAGTTCTTC. This encodes CAISDGTGDVYEQFF.

A single count supports this clone. The rearrangement joins TRBV5-1 to TRBJ2-7, with 7 bases matching TRBD2. With 0 bases clipped from V and 2 bases from J, the junction kept 5 bases outside the gene matches. This CDR3 has 15 residues. Germline-derived CDR1 and CDR2 are SGHRS and YFSETQ. The CDR3 nucleotides read TGCGCCAGCAGCTTGGGCGGGGGTCCAACCTACGAGCAGTACTTC. It codes for CASSLGGGPTYEQYF. The full variable domain, in which reference TRBV5-1 and TRBJ2-7 provide the parts outside the CDR3, is KAGVTQTPRYLIKTRGQQVTLSCSPISGHRSVSWYQQTPGQGLQFLFEYFSETQRNKGNFPGRFSGRQFSNSRSEMNVSTLELGDSALYLCASSLGGGPTYEQYFGPGTRLTVT.

The chain combines TRBV24-1 with TRBJ1-5; 7 bases are shared with TRBD1. CDR1 and CDR2 (germline): KGHDR, SFDVKD. The CDR3 is 14 residues long. The V and J ends lost 3 bases and 7 bases, in that order; junction bases with no gene match: 5. The CDR3 DNA follows: TGTGCCACCAGTGATGTACAGGGGAAGCAGCCCCAGCATTTT. Amino acid sequence: CATSDVQGKQPQHF.

This clone has a single count. The chain has TRBV28 and TRBJ1-3; D possibly corresponds to TRBD1 (6 bases). The germline gives CDR1 MDHEN, CDR2 SYDVKM. V was trimmed by 4 bases and J by 1 base, leaving 11 bases between them. This CDR3 comprises 15 residues. The chain's CDR3 is CASSSRTVSGNTIYF. In DNA form, the CDR3 reads TGTGCCAGCAGTTCTCGGACAGTATCTGGAAACACCATATATTTT.

The rearrangement links TRBV28 to TRBJ2-1, with D unclear. The CDR3 runs 12 residues. Deletions cut 2 bases from V and 6 bases from J, with 5 bases between. The germline gives CDR1 MDHEN, CDR2 SYDVKM. The CDR3 spells CASSLLINEQFF. CDR3 DNA: TGTGCCAGCAGTTTACTTATCAATGAGCAGTTCTTC.

This chain connects TRBV5-5 to TRBJ1-2, with D unresolved. The CDR3 runs to 18 residues. Per the germline V gene, CDR1 is SGHKS and CDR2 is YYEKEE (reference sequence). Trimming cost V 0 bases and J 6 bases, with 24 bases left between them. This CDR3 is CASSLAGVRGISVNGYTF. The CDR3 DNA reads as TGTGCCAGCAGCTTGGCCGGGGTACGGGGTATAAGTGTTAATGGCTACACCTTC. Combining the CDR3 with reference TRBV5-5 and TRBJ1-2 gives the whole variable domain DAGVTQSPTHLIKTRGQQVTLRCSPISGHKSVSWYQQVLGQGPQFIFQYYEKEERGRGNFPDRFSARQFPNYSSELNVNALLLGDSALYLCASSLAGVRGISVNGYTFGSGTRLTVV.

The chain carries TRBV12-3 or TRBV12-4 and TRBJ1-4; D is unresolved. The germline V and J ends were trimmed by 7 bases and 8 bases, with 14 bases remaining between them. The CDR3 totals 13 residues. CDR3 nucleotide sequence: TGTGCCAGCACGGGTTTCGCGGGAGAAAAACTGTTTTTT. Amino acid sequence: CASTGFAGEKLFF.

The chain combines TRBV9 with TRBJ1-1; 11 bases fit TRBD1. Germline CDR1 reads SGDLS; CDR2 reads YYNGEE. V trimming: 4 bases; J trimming: 0 bases; junction bases outside the gene matches: 5. This CDR3 has 16 amino acids. The CDR3 loop is CASSPGTGGLNTEAFF. DNA of the CDR3: TGTGCCAGCAGCCCTGGGACAGGGGGACTGAACACTGAAGCTTTCTTT.

This chain links TRBV6-6 with TRBJ2-3; D is possibly TRBD1 (5 bases). Trimming stripped 0 bases from V and 4 bases from J, with 14 bases between. Germline V lookup: CDR1 MNHNY, CDR2 SVGAGI (reference sequence). The CDR3 length is 16 residues. The DNA of the CDR3 is TGTGCCAGCAGTTACTCTCAGGGATCCGTCCCAGATACGCAGTATTTT. It is translated as CASSYSQGSVPDTQYF.

The rearrangement links TRBV9 to TRBJ1-6; 7 bases align to TRBD1. The trim removed 2 bases at V and 8 bases at J, leaving 4 bases unmatched. The germline V gene encodes CDR1 SGDLS and CDR2 YYNGEE. The CDR3 has 14 residues. CDR3 loop: CASSVGTEYSPLHF. The CDR3 bases are TGTGCCAGCAGCGTCGGGACAGAGTATTCACCCCTCCACTTT.

The V and J genes are TRBV4-1 and TRBJ2-3, with 10 nucleotides matching TRBD2. V lost 0 bases and J lost 5; bases outside the gene matches: 5. Germline CDR1 and CDR2: MGHRA and YSYEKL. The CDR3 extends over 16 amino acids. CDR3 region: CASSQEGSGGIDTQYF. CDR3 nucleotide sequence: TGCGCCAGCAGCCAAGAGGGTAGCGGGGGGATAGATACGCAGTATTTT.

V gene TRBV10-1 combines with J gene TRBJ2-5; the match to TRBD1 covers 10 bases. The CDR3 has 14 amino acids. Germline values: CDR1 WNHNN, CDR2 SYGVQD (reference sequence). The J segment lost 4 bases and the V segment lost 4 bases, leaving 3 bases of the junction unmatched. CDR3 region: CASSADRGRETQYF. CDR3 nucleotide sequence: TGCGCCAGCAGTGCCGACAGGGGGCGAGAGACCCAGTACTTC.

This chain connects TRBV23-1 to TRBJ1-2; D gene unclear. TRBV23-1 falls under the ORF class, with uncertain function. The CDR3 loop spans 13 amino acids. The V gene lost 2 bases and the J gene lost 4 bases, with 8 bases spanning the gap. This CDR3 is CASSQDSGYGYTF. DNA of the CDR3: TGCGCCAGCAGTCAAGACTCCGGCTATGGCTACACCTTC.

This clone was counted once. J is TRBJ2-3 and V is TRBV3-1 (or the pseudogene TRBV3-2); 8 nucleotides match TRBD2. The CDR3 runs 15 residues. The trim removed 1 base at V and 5 bases at J, leaving 5 bases unmatched. Per the germline V gene, CDR1 is LGHDT and CDR2 is YNNKEL (reference sequence). CDR3 DNA: TGTGCCAGCAGCCAAGGGGGGCTAGCGGGAGATACGCAGTATTTT. This encodes CASSQGGLAGDTQYF.

This clone was seen a single time. This chain joins TRBV18 and TRBJ2-5; 7 nucleotides align to TRBD1. The germline gives CDR1 KGHSH, CDR2 LQKENI. Trimming took 3 bases from V and 4 from J; bases not matched to a gene: 5. The CDR3 covers 14 residues. The CDR3 loop reads CASSPTGIRETQYF. The DNA of the CDR3 is TGTGCCAGCTCACCGACAGGGATTCGAGAGACCCAGTACTTC.

A few counts support this clone. The chain combines TRBV4-3 with TRBJ1-2, with a possible D match to TRBD1 (6 bases). V lost 3 bases, J lost 6 bases, and 23 bases lay in between. Germline assignment: CDR1 LGHNA and CDR2 YSLEER. The CDR3 is made up of 17 amino acids. In nucleotides, the CDR3 is TGCGCCAGCAGCCAGTCATCAACAGGGTACCAACGGGATGGCTACACCTTC. Protein: CASSQSSTGYQRDGYTF.

The chain employs TRBV6-6 and TRBJ2-1, with 10 bases lining up with TRBD2. CDR3 size: 16 residues. V lost 6 bases to trimming and J lost 3 bases; unmatched junction nucleotides: 8. CDR1 and CDR2 from the germline V gene are MNHNY and SVGAGI (reference sequence). The CDR3: CASRVSGGSGYNEQFF. Written as DNA, the CDR3 is TGTGCCAGCAGGGTTAGCGGGGGGTCGGGCTACAATGAGCAGTTCTTC.

The rearrangement uses TRBV9 and TRBJ2-5; the D is unclear. CDR1 is SGDLS, CDR2 YYNGEE, per germline. The CDR3 consists of 15 residues. Trimming took 0 bases from V and 2 from J, leaving 11 bases between them. CDR3 nucleotides: TGTGCCAGCAGCGTAGGGGCAGTTGATCAAGAGACCCAGTACTTC. Amino acid sequence: CASSVGAVDQETQYF.